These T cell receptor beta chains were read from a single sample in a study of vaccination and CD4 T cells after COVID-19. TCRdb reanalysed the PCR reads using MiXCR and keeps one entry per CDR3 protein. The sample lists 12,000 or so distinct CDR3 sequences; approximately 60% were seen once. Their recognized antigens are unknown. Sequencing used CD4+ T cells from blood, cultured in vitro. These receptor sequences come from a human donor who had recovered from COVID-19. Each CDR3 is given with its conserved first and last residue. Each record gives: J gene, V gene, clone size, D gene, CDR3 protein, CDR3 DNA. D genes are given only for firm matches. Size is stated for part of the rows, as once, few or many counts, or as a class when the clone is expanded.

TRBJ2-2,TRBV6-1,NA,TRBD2,CASNPTSGAGELFF,TGTGCCAGCAACCCGACTAGCGGCGCCGGGGAGCTGTTTTTT
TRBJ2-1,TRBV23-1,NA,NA,CASSQFLQGEQFF,TGCGCCAGCAGTCAATTCCTACAGGGTGAGCAGTTCTTC
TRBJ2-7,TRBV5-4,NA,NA,CATAHGTRREEQYF,TGTGCCACCGCTCATGGGACGAGAAGGGAGGAGCAGTACTTC
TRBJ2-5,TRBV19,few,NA,CASSSRQGDQETQYF,TGTGCCAGTAGTTCCCGTCAGGGCGACCAAGAGACCCAGTACTTC
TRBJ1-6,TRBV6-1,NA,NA,CASLGPWVSYNSPLHF,TGTGCCAGCCTGGGGCCCTGGGTCTCCTATAATTCACCCCTCCACTTT
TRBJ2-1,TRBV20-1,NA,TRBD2,CSASRAGSPGGFF,TGCAGTGCTAGTCGGGCCGGGTCCCCGGGGGGGTTCTTC
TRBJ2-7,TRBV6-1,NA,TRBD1,CASSVITGDYEQYF,TGTGCCAGCAGTGTGATAACAGGGGACTACGAGCAGTACTTC
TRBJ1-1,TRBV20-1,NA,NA,CSARGLGLEAFF,TGCAGTGCCCGAGGATTGGGATTAGAAGCTTTCTTT
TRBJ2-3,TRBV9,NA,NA,CASSVGPSLSTDTQYF,TGTGCCAGCAGCGTTGGTCCCAGCCTTAGCACAGATACGCAGTATTTT
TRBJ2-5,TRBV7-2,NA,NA,CASSENQEVQETQYF,TGTGCCAGCAGCGAGAACCAAGAAGTTCAAGAGACCCAGTACTTC
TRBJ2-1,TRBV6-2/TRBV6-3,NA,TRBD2,CASSSGSSYNEQFF,TGTGCCAGCAGTAGCGGGAGCTCCTACAATGAGCAGTTCTTC